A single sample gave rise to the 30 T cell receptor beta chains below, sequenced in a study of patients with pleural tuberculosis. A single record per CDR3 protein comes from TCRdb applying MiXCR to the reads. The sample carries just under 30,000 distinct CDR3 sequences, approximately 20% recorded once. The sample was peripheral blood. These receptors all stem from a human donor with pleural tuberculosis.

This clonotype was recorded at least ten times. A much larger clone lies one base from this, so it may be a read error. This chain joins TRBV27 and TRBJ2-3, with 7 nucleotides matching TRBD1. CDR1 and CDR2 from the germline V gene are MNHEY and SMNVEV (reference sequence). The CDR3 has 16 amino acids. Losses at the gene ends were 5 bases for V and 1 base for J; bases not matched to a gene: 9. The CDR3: CASSTKGQLGTDTQYF. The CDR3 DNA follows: TGTGCCAGCAGTACTAAGGGACAGCTTGGCACAGATACGCAGTATTTT.

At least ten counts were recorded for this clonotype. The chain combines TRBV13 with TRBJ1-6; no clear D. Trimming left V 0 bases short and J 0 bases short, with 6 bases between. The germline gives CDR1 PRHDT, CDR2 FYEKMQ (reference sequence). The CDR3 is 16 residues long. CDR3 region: CASSLGGSSYNSPLHF. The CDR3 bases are TGTGCCAGCAGCTTAGGAGGGAGCTCCTATAATTCACCCCTCCACTTT.

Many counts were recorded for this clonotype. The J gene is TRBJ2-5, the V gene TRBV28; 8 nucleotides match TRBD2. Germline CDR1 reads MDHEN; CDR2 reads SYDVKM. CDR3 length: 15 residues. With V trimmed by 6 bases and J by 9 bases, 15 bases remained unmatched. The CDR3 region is CASRESGSGQKAQYF. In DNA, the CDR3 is TGTGCCAGCAGAGAGAGCGGGAGCGGTCAAAAGGCCCAGTACTTC.

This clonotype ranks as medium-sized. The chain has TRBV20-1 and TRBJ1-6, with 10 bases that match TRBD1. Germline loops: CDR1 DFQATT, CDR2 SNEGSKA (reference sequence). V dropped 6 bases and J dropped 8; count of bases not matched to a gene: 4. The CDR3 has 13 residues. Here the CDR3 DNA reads TGCAGTGCGACCGGGACAGGGGATTCACCCCTCCACTTT. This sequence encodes CSATGTGDSPLHF.

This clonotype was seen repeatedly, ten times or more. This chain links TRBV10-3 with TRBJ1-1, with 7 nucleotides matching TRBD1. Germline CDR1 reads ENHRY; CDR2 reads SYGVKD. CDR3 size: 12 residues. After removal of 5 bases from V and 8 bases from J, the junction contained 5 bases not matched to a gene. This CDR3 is CAISLARGEAFF. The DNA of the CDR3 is TGTGCCATCAGTCTGGCCAGGGGGGAAGCTTTCTTT.

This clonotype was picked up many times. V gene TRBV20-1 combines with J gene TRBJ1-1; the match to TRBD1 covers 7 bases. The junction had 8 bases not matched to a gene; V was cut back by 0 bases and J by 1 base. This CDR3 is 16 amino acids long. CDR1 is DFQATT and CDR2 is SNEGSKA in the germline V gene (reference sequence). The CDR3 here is CSARDPQTGPNTEAFF. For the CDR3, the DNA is TGCAGTGCTAGAGATCCCCAGACAGGGCCGAACACTGAAGCTTTCTTT.

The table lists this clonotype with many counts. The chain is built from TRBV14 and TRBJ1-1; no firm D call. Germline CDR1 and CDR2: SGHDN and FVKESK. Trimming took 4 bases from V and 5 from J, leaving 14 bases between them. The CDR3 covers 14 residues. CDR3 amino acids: CASSPPTDLTEAFF. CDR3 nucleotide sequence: TGTGCCAGCAGCCCCCCCACGGATTTGACTGAAGCTTTCTTT.

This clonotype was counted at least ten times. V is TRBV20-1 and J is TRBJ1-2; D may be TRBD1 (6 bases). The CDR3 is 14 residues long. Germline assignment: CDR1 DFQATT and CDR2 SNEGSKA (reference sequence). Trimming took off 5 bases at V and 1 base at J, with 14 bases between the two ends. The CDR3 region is CSADGRGDNYGYTF. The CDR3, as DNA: TGCAGTGCTGATGGAAGGGGGGATAACTATGGCTACACCTTC.

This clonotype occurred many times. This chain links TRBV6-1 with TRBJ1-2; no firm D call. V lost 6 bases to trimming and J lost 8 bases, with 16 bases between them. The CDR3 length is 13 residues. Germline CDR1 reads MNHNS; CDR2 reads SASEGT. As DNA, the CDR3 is TGTGCCAGCAGAGGCCCAGGAGGAGGGGGCTACACCTTC. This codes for CASRGPGGGGYTF.

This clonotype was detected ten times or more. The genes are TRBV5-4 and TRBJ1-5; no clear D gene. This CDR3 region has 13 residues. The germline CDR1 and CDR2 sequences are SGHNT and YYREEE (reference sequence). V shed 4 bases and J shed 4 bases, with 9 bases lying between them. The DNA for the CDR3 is TGTGCCAGCAGCCAGGACCCGAATCAGCCCCAGCATTTT. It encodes CASSQDPNQPQHF.

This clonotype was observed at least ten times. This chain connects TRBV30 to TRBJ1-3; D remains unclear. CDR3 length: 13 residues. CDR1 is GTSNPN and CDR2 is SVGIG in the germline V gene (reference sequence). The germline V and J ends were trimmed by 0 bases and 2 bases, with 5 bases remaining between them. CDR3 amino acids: CAWSVPAGNTIYF. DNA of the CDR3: TGTGCCTGGAGTGTACCTGCTGGAAACACCATATATTTT.

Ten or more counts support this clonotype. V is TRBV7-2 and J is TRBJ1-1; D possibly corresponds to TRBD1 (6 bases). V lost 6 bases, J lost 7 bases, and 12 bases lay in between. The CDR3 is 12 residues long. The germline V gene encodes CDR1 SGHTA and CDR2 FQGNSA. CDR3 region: CASSSTGNEAFF. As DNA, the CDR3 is TGTGCCAGCAGTTCGACAGGTAATGAAGCTTTCTTT.

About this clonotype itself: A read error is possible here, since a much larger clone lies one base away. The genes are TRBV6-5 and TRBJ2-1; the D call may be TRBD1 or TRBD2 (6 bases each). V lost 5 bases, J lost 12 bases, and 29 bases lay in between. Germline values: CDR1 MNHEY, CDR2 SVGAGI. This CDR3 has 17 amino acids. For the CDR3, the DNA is TGTGCCAGCAGTCCAGGTTGGGGGGCCAAAGAGAGAGGTGGGCAGTTCTTC. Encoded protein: CASSPGWGAKERGGQFF.

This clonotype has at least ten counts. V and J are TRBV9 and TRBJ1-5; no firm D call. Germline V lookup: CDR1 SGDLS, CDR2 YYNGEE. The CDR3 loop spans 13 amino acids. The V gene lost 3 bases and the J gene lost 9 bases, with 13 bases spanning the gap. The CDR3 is CASSAAGLGPQHF. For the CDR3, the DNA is TGTGCCAGCAGCGCCGCCGGTTTGGGGCCCCAGCATTTT.

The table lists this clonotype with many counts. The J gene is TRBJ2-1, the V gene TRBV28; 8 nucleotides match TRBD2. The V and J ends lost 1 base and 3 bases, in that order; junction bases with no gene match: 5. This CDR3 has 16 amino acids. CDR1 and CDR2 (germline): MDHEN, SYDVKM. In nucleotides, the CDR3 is TGTGCCAGCAGTTTATCCGCGGGAGGCCTCTACAATGAGCAGTTCTTC. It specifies CASSLSAGGLYNEQFF.

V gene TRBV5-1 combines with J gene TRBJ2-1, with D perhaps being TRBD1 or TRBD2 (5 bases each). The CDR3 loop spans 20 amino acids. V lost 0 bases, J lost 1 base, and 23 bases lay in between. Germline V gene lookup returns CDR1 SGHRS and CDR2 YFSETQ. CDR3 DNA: TGCGCCAGCAGCTTGGCGACCTTTAAGGGGAGTATAAAGTCCTACAATGAGCAGTTCTTC. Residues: CASSLATFKGSIKSYNEQFF.

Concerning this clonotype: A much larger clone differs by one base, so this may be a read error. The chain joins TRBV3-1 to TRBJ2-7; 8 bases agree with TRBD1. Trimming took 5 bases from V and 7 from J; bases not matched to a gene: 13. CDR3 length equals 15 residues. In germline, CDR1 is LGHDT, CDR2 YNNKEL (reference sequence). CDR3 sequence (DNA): TGTGCCAGCAGCGCAGAGACAGGGGCGAGTCTGGAGCAGTACTTC. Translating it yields CASSAETGASLEQYF.

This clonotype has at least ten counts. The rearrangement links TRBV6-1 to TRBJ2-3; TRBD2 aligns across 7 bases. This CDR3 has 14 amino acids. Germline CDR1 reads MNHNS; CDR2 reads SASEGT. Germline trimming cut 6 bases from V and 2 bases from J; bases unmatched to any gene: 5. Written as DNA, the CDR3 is TGTGCCAGCAGGAAAGCGGGATCCACAGATACGCAGTATTTT. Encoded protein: CASRKAGSTDTQYF.

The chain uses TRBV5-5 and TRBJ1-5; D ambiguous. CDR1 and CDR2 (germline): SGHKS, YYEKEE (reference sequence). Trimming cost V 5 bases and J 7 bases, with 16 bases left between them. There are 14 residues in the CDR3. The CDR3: CASSLAWKSQPQHF. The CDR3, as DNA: TGTGCCAGCAGTTTAGCCTGGAAATCCCAGCCCCAGCATTTT.

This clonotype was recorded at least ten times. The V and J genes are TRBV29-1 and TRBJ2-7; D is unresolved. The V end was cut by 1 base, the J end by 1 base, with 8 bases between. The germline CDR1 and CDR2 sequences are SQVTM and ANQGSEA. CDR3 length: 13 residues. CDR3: CSVEADGSYEQYF. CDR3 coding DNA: TGCAGCGTTGAAGCGGACGGATCCTACGAGCAGTACTTC.

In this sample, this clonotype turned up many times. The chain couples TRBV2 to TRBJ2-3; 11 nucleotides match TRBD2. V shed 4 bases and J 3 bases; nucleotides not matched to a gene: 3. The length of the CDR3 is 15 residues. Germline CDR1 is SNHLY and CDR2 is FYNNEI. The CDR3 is CASSARLAGTDTQYF. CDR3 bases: TGTGCCAGCAGTGCTAGACTAGCGGGGACAGATACGCAGTATTTT. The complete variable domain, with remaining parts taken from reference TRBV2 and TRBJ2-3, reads EPEVTQTPSHQVTQMGQEVILRCVPISNHLYFYWYRQILGQKVEFLVSFYNNEISEKSEIFDDQFSVERPDGSNFTLKIRSTKLEDSAMYFCASSARLAGTDTQYFGPGTRLTVL.

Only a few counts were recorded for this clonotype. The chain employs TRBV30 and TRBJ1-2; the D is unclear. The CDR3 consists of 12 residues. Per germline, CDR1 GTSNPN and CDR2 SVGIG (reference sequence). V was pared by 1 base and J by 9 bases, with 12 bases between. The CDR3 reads CAWSGEGARYTF. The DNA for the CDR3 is TGTGCCTGGAGTGGGGAGGGAGCGCGCTACACCTTC.

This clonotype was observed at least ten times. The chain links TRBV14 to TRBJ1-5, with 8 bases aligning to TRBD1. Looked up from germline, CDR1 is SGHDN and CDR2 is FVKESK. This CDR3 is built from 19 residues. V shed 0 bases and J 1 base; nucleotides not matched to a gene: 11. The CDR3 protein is CASSQERDRGVKSNQPQHF. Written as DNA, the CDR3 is TGTGCCAGCAGCCAAGAACGAGACAGGGGAGTGAAAAGCAATCAGCCCCAGCATTTT.

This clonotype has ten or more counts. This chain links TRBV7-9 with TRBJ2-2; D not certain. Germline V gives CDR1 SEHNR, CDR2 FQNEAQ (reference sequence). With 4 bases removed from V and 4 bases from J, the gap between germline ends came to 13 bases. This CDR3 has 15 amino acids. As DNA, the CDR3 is TGTGCCAGCAGCTCCCTTCAAGTGGGCACCGGGGAGCTGTTTTTT. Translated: CASSSLQVGTGELFF. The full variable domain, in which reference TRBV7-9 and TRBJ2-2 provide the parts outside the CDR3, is DTGVSQNPRHKITKRGQNVTFRCDPISEHNRLYWYRQTLGQGPEFLTYFQNEAQLEKSRLLSDRFSAERPKGSFSTLEIQRTEQGDSAMYLCASSSLQVGTGELFFGEGSRLTVL.

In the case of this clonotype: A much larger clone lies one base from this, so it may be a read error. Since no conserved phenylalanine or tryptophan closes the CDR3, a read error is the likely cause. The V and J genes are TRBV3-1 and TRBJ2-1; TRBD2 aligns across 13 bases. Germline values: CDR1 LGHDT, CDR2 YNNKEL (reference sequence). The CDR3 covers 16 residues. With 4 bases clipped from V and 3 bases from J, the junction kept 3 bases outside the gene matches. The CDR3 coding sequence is TGTGCCAGCAGCCTGACTAGCGGGAGGATCTACAATGAGCAGTTCCTC. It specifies CASSLTSGRIYNEQFL.

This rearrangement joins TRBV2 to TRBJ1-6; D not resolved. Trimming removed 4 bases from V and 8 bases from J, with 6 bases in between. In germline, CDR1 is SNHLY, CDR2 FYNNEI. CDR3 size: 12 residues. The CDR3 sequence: CASSAGDSPLHF. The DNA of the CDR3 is TGTGCCAGCAGTGCAGGCGATTCACCCCTCCACTTT.

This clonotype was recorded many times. Written as DNA, the CDR3 is TGTGCCAGCAGTTTACGAGGGTATGGCTACACCTTC. This encodes CASSLRGYGYTF. The chain employs TRBV28 and TRBJ1-2, with unresolved D. The germline V and J ends were trimmed by 2 bases and 5 bases, with 6 bases remaining between them. CDR3 size: 12 residues. Germline lookup yields CDR1 MDHEN and CDR2 SYDVKM.

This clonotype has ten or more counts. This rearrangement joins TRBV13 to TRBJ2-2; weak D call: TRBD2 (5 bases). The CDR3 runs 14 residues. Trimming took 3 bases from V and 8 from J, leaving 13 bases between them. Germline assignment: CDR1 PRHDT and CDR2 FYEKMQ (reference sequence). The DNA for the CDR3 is TGTGCCAGCAGCTTTCACGGGAAGGCTGGGGAGCTGTTTTTT. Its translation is CASSFHGKAGELFF.

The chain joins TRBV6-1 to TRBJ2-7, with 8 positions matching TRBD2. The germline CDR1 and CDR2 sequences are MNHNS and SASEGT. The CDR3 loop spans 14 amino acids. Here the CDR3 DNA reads TGTGCCAGCTTTTACAGCGGGAGTACTTACGAGCAGGACGTC. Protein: CASFYSGSTYEQDV.

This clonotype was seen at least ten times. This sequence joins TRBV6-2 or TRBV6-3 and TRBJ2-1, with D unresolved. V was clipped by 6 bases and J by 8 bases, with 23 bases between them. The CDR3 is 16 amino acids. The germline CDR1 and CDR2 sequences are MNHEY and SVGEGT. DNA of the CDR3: TGTGCCAGCAGGACCGCCCCAAGCGACACTATGGATGAGCAGTTCTTC. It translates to CASRTAPSDTMDEQFF.